Shown below are 23 T cell receptor beta chains from a single sample sequenced in a study of vaccination effects on CD4 cells after COVID-19. The antigens for these receptors are not known. Antigen-specific CD4+ T cells expanded by the ViraFEST assay with viral peptide pools were then sequenced. Researchers isolated CD4+ T cells once 9 to 11 days of culture had elapsed. Every participant took two doses of the BNT162b2 or mRNA-1273 vaccine. Method: immunoSEQ multiplex PCR; TCRdb's copy keeps in-frame clones and lacks some. The sample includes some 29,000 clones, about 74% of them seen just once. Sequenced material: CD4+ T cells from PBMCs cultured with HCoV-OC43 spike peptides, taken after COVID-19 vaccination. Subset in this sample: HCoV-OC43 spike overlapping peptide pool stimulation. The origin of the receptors is a human donor who received a COVID-19 vaccine.

J is TRBJ2-3 and V is TRBV9; no clear D gene. The CDR3 runs to 12 residues. Germline values: CDR1 SGDLS, CDR2 YYNGEE. Trimming left V 0 bases short and J 2 bases short, with 1 base between. CDR3 protein: CASSVVTDTQYF. CDR3 DNA: TGTGCCAGCAGCGTAGTCACAGATACGCAGTATTTT.

The chain carries TRBV27 and TRBJ2-3; TRBD2 aligns across 13 bases. Germline values: CDR1 MNHEY, CDR2 SMNVEV (reference sequence). With 6 bases clipped from V and 3 bases from J, the junction kept 12 bases outside the gene matches. The CDR3 contains 18 residues. In DNA, the CDR3 is TGTGCCAGCAGCGCCATGGGGACTAGCGGGATGTGGACAGATACGCAGTATTTT. Translation gives CASSAMGTSGMWTDTQYF.

Only one count was recorded for this clone. This rearrangement joins TRBV11-2 to TRBJ2-5; TRBD1 might be the D (5 bases). V lost 2 bases and J lost 3, with 16 bases in between. The CDR3 is 16 amino acids. Germline V CDR1 and CDR2: SGHAT, FQNNGV. The CDR3 coding sequence is TGTGCCAGCAGCTTAAACCCCCCAGGGCAGGAAGAGACCCAGTACTTC. This gives the protein CASSLNPPGQEETQYF.

CDR3 in DNA: TGTGCCAGTATGTTTGACAGTGCTTCGAACACTGAAGCTTTCTTT. Translating it yields CASMFDSASNTEAFF. The V gene is TRBV19, the J gene TRBJ1-1; D may be TRBD1 (5 bases). Germline V CDR1 and CDR2: LNHDA, SQIVND (reference sequence). The V and J ends lost 7 bases and 1 base respectively, with 16 bases between them. This CDR3 region has 15 residues.

The V and J genes are TRBV3-1 (or the pseudogene TRBV3-2) and TRBJ2-7, with 9 positions matching TRBD2. The CDR3 is 17 residues long. Per the germline V gene, CDR1 is LGHDT and CDR2 is YNNKEL (reference sequence). Unmatched junction bases numbered 12, after V lost 3 bases and J lost 3 bases. CDR3 in amino acids: CASSHPLGASGNYEQYF. CDR3 bases: TGTGCCAGCAGCCACCCTTTAGGGGCTAGCGGGAACTACGAGCAGTACTTC.

The chain carries TRBV2 and TRBJ2-5; 8 bases match TRBD2. Germline-derived CDR1 and CDR2 are SNHLY and FYNNEI. V lost 5 bases and J lost 5; bases outside the gene matches: 4. The CDR3 extends over 13 amino acids. CDR3 in amino acids: CASSTGLVETQYF. The CDR3 DNA sequence: TGTGCCAGCAGTACGGGACTAGTTGAGACCCAGTACTTC.

The gene calls are TRBV7-9 and TRBJ2-6; a weak D match, TRBD2 (5 bases). V was pared by 2 bases and J by 3 bases, with 8 bases between. CDR3 size: 15 residues. Germline V gives CDR1 SEHNR, CDR2 FQNEAQ (reference sequence). CDR3 bases: TGTGCCAGCAGCTTATCGGAGGTTGGGGCCAACGTCCTGACTTTC. It translates to CASSLSEVGANVLTF.

V gene TRBV29-1 combines with J gene TRBJ1-5; D possibly corresponds to TRBD1 (6 bases). This CDR3 is 13 amino acids long. Germline CDR1 and CDR2: SQVTM and ANQGSEA. V was cut by 5 bases and J by 5 bases, with 13 bases left in between. The CDR3 protein is CSVLEGGHQPQHF. As DNA, the CDR3 is TGCAGCGTTCTGGAAGGGGGGCATCAGCCCCAGCATTTT.

The V gene is TRBV18, the J gene TRBJ1-5; D remains ambiguous. Per the germline V gene, CDR1 is KGHSH and CDR2 is LQKENI. The CDR3 loop spans 13 amino acids. V shed 4 bases and J shed 3 bases, with 7 bases lying between them. CDR3 region: CASSQAVNQPQHF. The CDR3 coding sequence is TGTGCCAGCTCACAGGCGGTCAATCAGCCCCAGCATTTT.

The CDR3 is CASSVFGLSTDTQYF. CDR3 DNA sequence: TGTGCCAGCAGCGTCTTCGGACTCAGCACAGATACGCAGTATTTT. The V and J genes are TRBV9 and TRBJ2-3; a weak D match, TRBD2 (5 bases). The CDR3 runs to 15 residues. V was cut by 2 bases and J by 0 bases, with 10 bases left in between. The germline V gene has CDR1 SGDLS and CDR2 YYNGEE.

The gene calls are TRBV10-3 and TRBJ2-7; either TRBD1 or TRBD2 may fit D (5 bases each). There are 13 residues in the CDR3. The V gene lost 4 bases and the J gene lost 6 bases, with 13 bases spanning the gap. The V gene's germline CDR1 is ENHRY and CDR2 SYGVKD. As DNA, the CDR3 is TGTGCCATCAGTGCCGGGACCGCACCCGAGCAGTACTTC. This gives the protein CAISAGTAPEQYF.

The chain has TRBV11-3 and TRBJ2-2; tentative D call: TRBD1 (6 bases). The CDR3 extends over 15 amino acids. CDR1 and CDR2 from the germline V gene are SGHNT and YENEEA. V was trimmed by 5 bases and J by 0 bases, leaving 10 bases between them. The CDR3 reads CASSPGTTNTGELFF. Here the CDR3 DNA reads TGTGCCAGCAGCCCCGGGACAACGAACACCGGGGAGCTGTTTTTT.

This chain joins TRBV20-1 and TRBJ2-7; D unresolved. Trimming removed 3 bases at V and 4 bases at J, with 13 bases between. The CDR3 consists of 13 residues. Germline V CDR1 and CDR2: DFQATT, SNEGSKA (reference sequence). The DNA for the CDR3 is TGCAGTGCTAGTATAGCTTCCGGTTACGAGCAGTACTTC. Translation: CSASIASGYEQYF.

The V call is TRBV5-4, the J call TRBJ2-3, with TRBD2 identical over 9 bases. Germline V gives CDR1 SGHNT, CDR2 YYREEE (reference sequence). J gave up 6 bases and V 5 bases, and 4 bases lay outside the gene matches. The CDR3 is made up of 13 amino acids. The CDR3 sequence: CASRPGLADTQYF. Written as DNA, the CDR3 is TGTGCCAGCAGACCAGGACTAGCGGATACGCAGTATTTT.

The chain combines TRBV5-1 with TRBJ2-7; D is undetermined. The CDR3 consists of 15 residues. Germline V lookup: CDR1 SGHRS, CDR2 YFSETQ. V shed 4 bases and J shed 3 bases, with 17 bases lying between them. CDR3: CASSPGPTVVYEQYF. CDR3 sequence (DNA): TGCGCCAGCAGCCCAGGTCCAACCGTCGTCTACGAGCAGTACTTC.

V gene TRBV6-5 combines with J gene TRBJ2-3; possible D gene TRBD1, 6 bases. This CDR3 has 14 amino acids. From germline, CDR1 is MNHEY and CDR2 SVGAGI. V shed 7 bases and J shed 1 base, with 12 bases lying between them. As DNA, the CDR3 is TGTGCCAGCACTTCGACAGGAGGCACAGATACGCAGTATTTT. Translation gives CASTSTGGTDTQYF.

This clone was counted a single time. This rearrangement joins TRBV25-1 to TRBJ1-1; D is undetermined. CDR1 is MGHDK, CDR2 SYGVNS, per germline. The CDR3 extends over 12 amino acids. V gave up 3 bases and J gave up 6 bases, with 8 bases separating them. The CDR3 sequence is CASSDLWAEAFF. The CDR3 DNA sequence: TGTGCCAGCAGTGACCTTTGGGCTGAAGCTTTCTTT.

J is TRBJ1-5 and V is TRBV4-1; D remains ambiguous. Germline V gene lookup returns CDR1 MGHRA and CDR2 YSYEKL. Trimming removed 3 bases at V and 8 bases at J, with 11 bases between. This CDR3 region has 13 residues. The CDR3 DNA sequence: TGCGCCAGCAGCCAGACACCAATAGAGCCCCAGCATTTT. Translation: CASSQTPIEPQHF.

The V call is TRBV5-4, the J call TRBJ2-5; D perhaps matches TRBD1 (6 bases). Trimming shortened V by 0 bases and J by 5 bases, and 11 bases separated the two germline ends. This CDR3 comprises 14 residues. Germline CDR1 reads SGHNT; CDR2 reads YYREEE (reference sequence). The CDR3 DNA is TGTGCCAGCAGCTTGGGGGGGCGCGGGGAGACCCAGTACTTC. Amino acid sequence: CASSLGGRGETQYF. The variable domain in full, completed from reference TRBV5-4 and TRBJ2-5, reads ETGVTQSPTHLIKTRGQQVTLRCSSQSGHNTVSWYQQALGQGPQFIFQYYREEENGRGNFPPRFSGLQFPNYSSELNVNALELDDSALYLCASSLGGRGETQYFGPGTRLLVL.

The chain links TRBV6-5 to TRBJ1-2, with 8 positions matching TRBD1. V was clipped by 4 bases and J by 5 bases; unmatched bases: 9. The V gene's germline CDR1 is MNHEY and CDR2 SVGAGI. The CDR3 covers 15 residues. CDR3 DNA: TGTGCCAGCAGTTCCTGGACAGGGCCGAAGTATGGCTACACCTTC. This codes for CASSSWTGPKYGYTF.

This chain links TRBV2 with TRBJ2-7; TRBD2 agrees at 10 bases. CDR3 length: 19 residues. The V and J ends lost 6 bases and 0 bases, in that order; junction bases with no gene match: 17. The V gene's germline CDR1 is SNHLY and CDR2 FYNNEI. The CDR3 bases are TGTGCCAGCAGGGGTCCCGGGACTAGCGCTAGACAGAGCTCCTACGAGCAGTACTTC. Translating gives CASRGPGTSARQSSYEQYF.

This clone was picked up a small number of times. This chain connects TRBV28 to TRBJ1-6; 7 bases fit TRBD1. This CDR3 has 15 amino acids. From germline, CDR1 is MDHEN and CDR2 SYDVKM. The ends lost 6 bases at V and 9 bases at J; junction bases unmatched: 11. The CDR3 nucleotides are TGTGCCAGCAGCCCTCCGACAGGGTCGCGTTCACCCCTCCACTTT. It is translated as CASSPPTGSRSPLHF.

This chain uses TRBV7-8 with TRBJ2-7; no definite D call. The CDR3 consists of 13 residues. Trimming left V 1 base short and J 2 bases short, with 6 bases between. Looked up from germline, CDR1 is SGHVS and CDR2 is FQNEAQ. CDR3 nucleotide sequence: TGTGCCAGCAGCTTAGGTCACACCTACGAGCAGTACTTC. Translating it yields CASSLGHTYEQYF.